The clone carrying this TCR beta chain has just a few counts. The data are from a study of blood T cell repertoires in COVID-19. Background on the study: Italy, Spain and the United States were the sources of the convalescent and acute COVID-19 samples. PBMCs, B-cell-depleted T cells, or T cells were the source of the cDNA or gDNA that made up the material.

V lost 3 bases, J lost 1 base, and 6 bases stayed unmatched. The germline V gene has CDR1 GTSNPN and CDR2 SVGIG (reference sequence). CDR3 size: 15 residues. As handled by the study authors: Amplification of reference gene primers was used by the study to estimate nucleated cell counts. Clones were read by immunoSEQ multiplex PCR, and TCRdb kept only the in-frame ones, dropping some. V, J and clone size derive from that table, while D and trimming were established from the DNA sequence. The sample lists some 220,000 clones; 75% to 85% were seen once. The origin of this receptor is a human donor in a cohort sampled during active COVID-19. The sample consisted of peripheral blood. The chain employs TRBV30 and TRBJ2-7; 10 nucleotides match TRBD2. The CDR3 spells CAWSNRAGGSYEQYF. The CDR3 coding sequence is TGTGCCTGGAGCAACCGAGCGGGGGGGTCCTACGAGCAGTACTTC. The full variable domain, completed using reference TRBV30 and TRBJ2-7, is SQTIHQWPATLVQPVGSPLSLECTVEGTSNPNLYWYRQAAGRGLQLLFYSVGIGQISSEVPQNLSASRPQDRQFILSSKKLLLSDSGFYLCAWSNRAGGSYEQYFGPGTRLTVT.